This entry lists 24 T cell receptor beta chains sequenced from one sample in a study of beta chain features in type 1 diabetes. The sequenced template was cDNA made from the entire isolated RNA. Clones were sequenced by immunoSEQ multiplex PCR, and TCRdb holds only the in-frame ones, with some missing. Here the sample spans tens of thousands of clones, 25% to 35% being singletons. The sequencing input was stem cell memory CD4+ T cells from blood. The receptors were sampled from a young woman in good health.

The genes are TRBV11-2 and TRBJ2-1, with D possibly TRBD2 on 5 matching bases. The germline V and J ends were trimmed by 6 bases and 6 bases, with 12 bases remaining between them. The CDR3 covers 13 residues. Germline CDR1 SGHAT, CDR2 FQNNGV. CDR3 coding DNA: TGTGCCAGCAGTCTTAGACTATTCAATGAGCAGTTCTTC. Its protein is CASSLRLFNEQFF.

This chain uses TRBV4-2 with TRBJ2-2; TRBD1 might be the D (5 bases). Germline lookup yields CDR1 LGHNA and CDR2 YNFKEQ. V lost 0 bases and J lost 5, with 16 bases in between. This CDR3 comprises 17 residues. The CDR3 nucleotides read TGTGCCAGCAGCCAAGAACCCAGGGTTGATTCAACCGGGGAGCTGTTTTTT. This gives the protein CASSQEPRVDSTGELFF.

V and J are TRBV7-2 and TRBJ2-3; D remains ambiguous. CDR3 length equals 14 residues. The V gene's germline CDR1 is SGHTA and CDR2 FQGNSA. V lost 1 base and J lost 4, with 9 bases in between. This chain's CDR3 is CASSLGSSADTQYF. DNA for the CDR3: TGTGCCAGCAGCTTAGGTAGCTCGGCAGATACGCAGTATTTT.

V and J are TRBV7-2 and TRBJ1-2; TRBD1 matches 7 bases. The length of the CDR3 is 13 residues. J lost 6 bases, V lost 4 bases, and 5 bases had no gene match. The germline gives CDR1 SGHTA, CDR2 FQGNSA. CDR3 DNA sequence: TGTGCCAGCAGCTCCGACAGGGTTAATGGCTACACCTTC. This codes for CASSSDRVNGYTF.

The chain's CDR3 is CASSLALAGYQETQYF. Written as DNA, the CDR3 is TGTGCCAGCAGCTTGGCCTTAGCGGGATACCAAGAGACCCAGTACTTC. The chain employs TRBV5-4 and TRBJ2-5, with 8 nucleotides matching TRBD2. The CDR3 has 16 amino acids. The trim removed 0 bases at V and 0 bases at J, leaving 4 bases unmatched. The V gene's germline CDR1 is SGHNT and CDR2 YYREEE (reference sequence).

This clone has more than one count but fewer than ten. The chain uses TRBV7-2 and TRBJ2-2; D remains ambiguous. V lost 1 base and J lost 2, with 11 bases in between. The V gene's germline CDR1 is SGHTA and CDR2 FQGNSA. There are 16 residues in the CDR3. CDR3 sequence: CASSLGHSINTGELFF. The CDR3, as DNA: TGTGCCAGCAGCTTAGGCCACTCCATAAACACCGGGGAGCTGTTTTTT.

The chain employs TRBV18 and TRBJ2-5, with D maybe TRBD2 (5 bases). Germline CDR1 and CDR2: KGHSH and LQKENI. The CDR3 is made up of 14 amino acids. V dropped 2 bases and J dropped 4 bases, with 11 bases sitting between them. The CDR3 DNA follows: TGTGCCAGCTCACCAACCCGTCGGGGAGAGACCCAGTACTTC. It encodes CASSPTRRGETQYF.

This clone was seen a few times. The V gene is TRBV21-1, the J gene TRBJ1-2. TRBV21-1 is marked as a pseudogene. The CDR3 loop spans 13 amino acids. CDR3 sequence reads: CASSSDGTMGYTF. The CDR3 nucleotides read TGTGCCAGCAGCTCCGACGGAACTATGGGCTACACCTTC.

This sequence joins TRBV18 and TRBJ1-3; D is perhaps TRBD1 (5 bases). With 2 bases removed from V and 5 bases from J, the gap between germline ends came to 10 bases. Germline V gene lookup returns CDR1 KGHSH and CDR2 LQKENI. The CDR3 is 14 residues long. In DNA, the CDR3 is TGTGCCAGCTCACCATTGACAGCCAGAAACACCATATATTTT. Residues: CASSPLTARNTIYF.

This sequence joins TRBV18 and TRBJ2-3, with unresolved D. V shed 0 bases and J shed 0 bases, with 4 bases lying between them. This CDR3 has 14 residues. Germline V CDR1 and CDR2: KGHSH, LQKENI. The CDR3 sequence: CASSPPISTDTQYF. DNA of the CDR3: TGTGCCAGCTCACCACCTATTAGCACAGATACGCAGTATTTT.

This clone appeared a few times. The CDR3 DNA sequence: TGTGCCAGCAGCTTGGGACTAGCGGGGACCTACGAGCAGTACTTC. Its translation: CASSLGLAGTYEQYF. This chain connects TRBV13 to TRBJ2-7; TRBD2 agrees at 13 bases. Germline V gene data show CDR1 as PRHDT and CDR2 as FYEKMQ (reference sequence). The CDR3 covers 15 residues. The ends lost 3 bases at V and 2 bases at J; junction bases unmatched: 1.

This clone showed up just a few times. The chain uses TRBV7-2 and TRBJ2-3, with D maybe TRBD1 (7 bases). Germline assignment: CDR1 SGHTA and CDR2 FQGNSA. CDR3 length: 15 amino acids. V lost 3 bases and J 6 bases, leaving 16 bases between the germline ends. CDR3 in DNA: TGTGCCAGCAGCTTTCAGGGGGGCCTTTTTGATACGCAGTATTTT. This sequence encodes CASSFQGGLFDTQYF.

This clone was observed a few times. The rearrangement uses TRBV6-1 and TRBJ2-2, with TRBD1 as a possible D gene (5 bases). Trimming left V 4 bases short and J 8 bases short, with 11 bases between. Per the germline V gene, CDR1 is MNHNS and CDR2 is SASEGT. CDR3 length: 13 amino acids. This CDR3 is CASSVGREGELFF. CDR3 nucleotide sequence: TGTGCCAGCAGTGTGGGCAGGGAAGGGGAGCTGTTTTTT.

This clone was counted only a few times. The rearrangement links TRBV4-3 to TRBJ2-4; 8 positions match TRBD1. Germline V gene sequence: CDR1 LGHNA, CDR2 YSLEER. With V trimmed by 1 base and J by 6 bases, 5 bases remained unmatched. This CDR3 region has 15 residues. CDR3 nucleotide sequence: TGCGCCAGCAGCCAAGGACAGGGGTTCGGAAACATTCAGTACTTC. It codes for CASSQGQGFGNIQYF.

This sequence joins TRBV14 and TRBJ1-1, with 7 positions matching TRBD1. CDR3 length: 12 amino acids. Per germline, CDR1 SGHDN and CDR2 FVKESK. After removal of 9 bases from V and 8 bases from J, the junction contained 9 bases not matched to a gene. CDR3 protein: CASSGQHGEAFF. CDR3 nucleotides: TGTGCCAGTTCGGGACAGCATGGAGAAGCTTTCTTT.

The chain employs TRBV6-5 and TRBJ1-1; 7 nucleotides align to TRBD1. This CDR3 spans 13 amino acids. The ends lost 6 bases at V and 3 bases at J; junction bases unmatched: 4. Germline V gives CDR1 MNHEY, CDR2 SVGAGI. CDR3 nucleotides: TGTGCCAGCAGCTACCAGGGGGACACTGAAGCTTTCTTT. Translating gives CASSYQGDTEAFF.

This clone turned up a few times. The chain links TRBV7-2 to TRBJ2-7; 7 bases align to TRBD2. The CDR3 has 14 residues. Germline loops: CDR1 SGHTA, CDR2 FQGNSA. The V segment lost 2 bases and the J segment 6 bases; nucleotides outside the gene matches: 7. CDR3 in DNA: TGTGCCAGCAGCTTACACGACGGGAGGAGCGAGCAGTACTTC. Protein: CASSLHDGRSEQYF.

This clone was counted a few times. The chain uses TRBV7-2 and TRBJ2-3, with D possibly being TRBD2 (6 bases). V was clipped by 4 bases and J by 5 bases, with 13 bases between them. CDR1 and CDR2 from the germline V gene are SGHTA and FQGNSA. CDR3 length: 14 residues. The CDR3 here is CASSSPGGRDTQYF. The CDR3 DNA reads TGTGCCAGCAGCTCCCCCGGGGGAAGAGATACGCAGTATTTT. Full variable domain (remainder filled in from reference TRBV7-2 and TRBJ2-3): GAGVSQSPSNKVTEKGKDVELRCDPISGHTALYWYRQSLGQGLEFLIYFQGNSAPDKSGLPSDRFSAERTGGSVSTLTIQRTQQEDSAVYLCASSSPGGRDTQYFGPGTRLTVL.

The chain is built from TRBV9 and TRBJ1-2; 8 bases are a match to TRBD1. CDR1 SGDLS and CDR2 YYNGEE come from the germline V gene. This CDR3 has 16 residues. The V segment lost 8 bases and the J segment 2 bases; nucleotides outside the gene matches: 14. For the CDR3, the DNA is TGTGCCAGTCCCGACAGGGGAGCAGGCGTCAACTATGGCTACACCTTC. Residues: CASPDRGAGVNYGYTF.

The chain uses TRBV7-9 and TRBJ2-7; 9 nucleotides agree with TRBD1. From germline, CDR1 is SEHNR and CDR2 FQNEAQ (reference sequence). This CDR3 is 14 amino acids long. The V segment lost 5 bases and the J segment 2 bases; nucleotides outside the gene matches: 4. The CDR3 bases are TGTGCCAGCAGCGGGAGGGACAGGGCCTACGAGCAGTACTTC. Protein: CASSGRDRAYEQYF.

This clone was seen just once. The chain couples TRBV30 to TRBJ2-5; 9 bases align to TRBD2. V lost 2 bases and J lost 4; bases outside the gene matches: 8. Germline V CDR1 and CDR2: GTSNPN, SVGIG (reference sequence). The CDR3 is made up of 15 amino acids. The CDR3 protein is CAWSPSGLASETQYF. CDR3 coding DNA: TGTGCCTGGAGTCCATCCGGACTAGCGTCAGAGACCCAGTACTTC.

This chain connects TRBV14 to TRBJ2-2, with D perhaps TRBD1 (6 bases). V lost 2 bases and J 7 bases, leaving 11 bases between the germline ends. Germline V gene sequence: CDR1 SGHDN, CDR2 FVKESK. The CDR3 runs to 14 residues. The CDR3 reads CASSQNRAGGELFF. CDR3 coding DNA: TGTGCCAGCAGCCAAAACAGGGCAGGCGGGGAGCTGTTTTTT. Variable domain in full (rest from reference TRBV14 and TRBJ2-2): EAGVTQFPSHSVIEKGQTVTLRCDPISGHDNLYWYRRVMGKEIKFLLHFVKESKQDESGMPNNRFLAERTGGTYSTLKVQPAELEDSGVYFCASSQNRAGGELFFGEGSRLTVL.

This clone was observed a single time. V gene TRBV9 combines with J gene TRBJ2-5; 13 positions agree with TRBD2. The J segment lost 3 bases and the V segment lost 3 bases, leaving 2 bases of the junction unmatched. The germline CDR1 and CDR2 sequences are SGDLS and YYNGEE. The CDR3 is 15 residues long. Here the CDR3 DNA reads TGTGCCAGCAGCGAAGGACTAGCGGGGGAAGAGACCCAGTACTTC. It yields the protein CASSEGLAGEETQYF.

The V call is TRBV14, the J call TRBJ1-2; no reliable D call. Germline V gene lookup returns CDR1 SGHDN and CDR2 FVKESK. V was clipped by 4 bases and J by 8 bases, with 11 bases between them. The CDR3 sequence is 12 residues long. The CDR3 DNA is TGTGCCAGCAGCCCCGAACCGGGGGGCTACACCTTC. Its protein product is CASSPEPGGYTF.